The rows below give T cell receptor beta chains drawn from one sample of a study of vaccination and CD4 T cells after COVID-19. TCRdb passed the PCR reads through MiXCR, listing each CDR3 protein once. The data contain 15,000 to 20,000 distinct CDR3 sequences, around 40% of them singletons. Antigens for these TCRs are unknown. Sequences were derived from CD4+ T cells from blood, cultured in vitro, sampled about 7 months after SARS-CoV-2 vaccination. The receptors derive from a human donor who had recovered from COVID-19. Both conserved end residues are part of each CDR3. A D gene is named only where the DNA matches it firmly. Some rows have no size entry. The others give once, few or many, or a class for an expanded clone.

abundance | j_gene | v_gene | d_gene | CDR3nt | CDR3aa
few | TRBJ2-7 | TRBV19 | - | TGTGCCAGTAGTCCGAGCCAGACACGAAGCTACGAGCAGTACTTC | CASSPSQTRSYEQYF
- | TRBJ2-7 | TRBV19 | TRBD1 | TGTGCCAGTAGTTCCTACCGGGACAGGTACCCGAACCCCTACGAGCAGTACTTC | CASSSYRDRYPNPYEQYF
- | TRBJ2-3 | TRBV6-1 | TRBD2 | TGTGCCAGCAGGGACCTAGCGGGAGCGGCAGATACGCAGTATTTT | CASRDLAGAADTQYF
once | TRBJ2-1 | TRBV12-3/TRBV12-4 | TRBD2 | TGTGCCAGCAGGCCTAGGGCGGGAGGGGGTGAGCAGTTCTTC | CASRPRAGGGEQFF
few | TRBJ2-1 | TRBV20-1 | - | TGCAGTGCTAGATCGGGATACAATGAGCAGTTCTTC | CSARSGYNEQFF
- | TRBJ2-1 | TRBV7-2 | - | TGTGCCAGCAGCTTACTCGATTCTCGCGTCAATGAGCAGTTCTTC | CASSLLDSRVNEQFF
- | TRBJ1-1 | TRBV11-2 | - | TGTGCCAGCAGCTTAGAAGGACAAACGAACACTGAAGCTTTCTTT | CASSLEGQTNTEAFF
- | TRBJ1-1 | TRBV12-3/TRBV12-4 | - | TGTGCCAGCAGTCCAATCTACACTGAAGCTTTCTTT | CASSPIYTEAFF
medium-sized | TRBJ1-1 | TRBV7-9 | - | TGTGCCAGCAGTTCACGAGCGGACGGCCCTGAAGCTTTCTTT | CASSSRADGPEAFF
- | TRBJ2-7 | TRBV11-3 | - | TGTGCCAGCAGCTTAGACCCGGTCTACGAGCAGTACTTC | CASSLDPVYEQYF
- | TRBJ2-5 | TRBV7-9 | - | TGTGCCAGCAGCTTGGGCTACTCTGGCCAAGAGACCCAGTACTTC | CASSLGYSGQETQYF
- | TRBJ2-1 | TRBV20-1 | TRBD2 | TGCAGTGCCAAAAACGGACTAGCGGATGAGCAGTTCTTC | CSAKNGLADEQFF
- | TRBJ1-6 | TRBV5-1 | - | TGCGCCAGCAGCTTCGGGGCAACTCTACCGACTTCACCCCTCCACTTT | CASSFGATLPTSPLHF
- | TRBJ1-2 | TRBV7-2 | - | TGTGCCAGCAGCTTAGCGACAATCCCCTATGGCTACACCTTC | CASSLATIPYGYTF
- | TRBJ2-1 | TRBV20-1 | - | TGCAGTGCTCCGGGGGTGAGCTCCTACAATGAGCAGTTCTTC | CSAPGVSSYNEQFF
few | TRBJ1-5 | TRBV15 | - | TGTGCCACCAGCAGACCAAACACACCTCAGCCCCAGCATTTT | CATSRPNTPQPQHF
few | TRBJ2-3 | TRBV20-1 | TRBD1 | TGCAGTGCTCCCTATGGAACAGGGGATCGTGCAGATACGCAGTATTTT | CSAPYGTGDRADTQYF
- | TRBJ2-2 | TRBV19 | TRBD1 | TGTGCCAGTACTACCGGGACAGGGGGAACCGGGGAGCTGTTTTTT | CASTTGTGGTGELFF
- | TRBJ1-1 | TRBV20-1 | - | TGCAGTGCTAGGGGACACGCGAACACTGAAGCTTTCTTT | CSARGHANTEAFF
few | TRBJ2-5 | TRBV20-1 | - | TGCAGTGCCGCGATTGGGAATATGCAAGAGACCCAGTACTTC | CSAAIGNMQETQYF
- | TRBJ2-3 | TRBV11-3 | - | TGTGCCAGCAGCCCGCAAAGAGCGACAGATACGCAGTATTTT | CASSPQRATDTQYF
- | TRBJ1-1 | TRBV20-1 | - | TGCAGTGCTGTACGACAGATAAACACTGAAGCTTTCTTT | CSAVRQINTEAFF
once | TRBJ2-2 | TRBV6-2/TRBV6-3 | TRBD1 | TGTGCCAGCAGTAGACAGGGGGCGAACACCGGGGAGCTGTTTTTT | CASSRQGANTGELFF
- | TRBJ2-3 | TRBV7-2 | TRBD2 | TGTGCCAGCAGCTTAGCCGTGCTAGCGGGAGTGACAGATACGCAGTATTTT | CASSLAVLAGVTDTQYF
- | TRBJ2-7 | TRBV20-1 | - | TGCAGTGCTAGTAAAGGTCAATTCTACGAGCAGTACTTC | CSASKGQFYEQYF
- | TRBJ2-1 | TRBV24-1 | TRBD2 | TGTGCCACCAGTGACGAGCGGGAGTGGAATGAGCAGTTCTTC | CATSDEREWNEQFF
few | TRBJ1-6 | TRBV20-1 | TRBD1 | TGCAGTGCTAGAGACGAACGGACAGGGTGGGATTCACCCCTCCACTTT | CSARDERTGWDSPLHF
- | TRBJ1-1 | TRBV6-1 | - | TGTGCCAGCAGTGAAGGCGGAATAAACACTGAAGCTTTCTTT | CASSEGGINTEAFF
- | TRBJ2-1 | TRBV11-2 | - | TGTGCCAGCAGCTGGGCCGTTGGGTCCTACAATGAGCAGTTCTTC | CASSWAVGSYNEQFF
- | TRBJ1-1 | TRBV29-1 | - | TGCAGCGTCACCCCCTCATGGGCAGCCTATTCGAACACTGAAGCTTTCTTT | CSVTPSWAAYSNTEAFF
- | TRBJ2-7 | TRBV6-5 | - | TGTGCCAGCAGTTATAATTCCCGACAGGAGTACTTC | CASSYNSRQEYF
few | TRBJ1-6 | TRBV7-3 | - | TGTGCCAGCAGCTTACGAGGAGGTTCACCCCTCCACTTT | CASSLRGGSPLHF
- | TRBJ1-1 | TRBV20-1 | - | TGCAGTGCTAGAGCCTGGGGGAGGGGGGCCAACACTGAAGCTTTCTTT | CSARAWGRGANTEAFF
- | TRBJ2-5 | TRBV11-2 | - | TGTGCCAGCAGCTCCCTGTCGGGTCGCCAAGAGACCCAGTACTTC | CASSSLSGRQETQYF
few | TRBJ2-3 | TRBV7-9 | TRBD2 | TGTGCCAGCAGAGCCGGGCCCAGCGGGGGGAGCCCTAGCACAGATACGCAGTATTTT | CASRAGPSGGSPSTDTQYF
- | TRBJ1-5 | TRBV6-2/TRBV6-3 | TRBD1 | TGTGCCAGCAGTTACTCGTTTGCCCAGGGGGAAGGGTATCAGCCCCAGCATTTT | CASSYSFAQGEGYQPQHF
few | TRBJ1-1 | TRBV7-8 | TRBD1 | TGTGCCAGCAGCTTAGCGCTAAGGACAGGGGCAACTGAAGCTTTCTTT | CASSLALRTGATEAFF
- | TRBJ2-1 | TRBV6-5 | TRBD2 | TGTGCCAGCAGTTACTCAGACCCGGGAGGGCCCTACAATGAGCAGTTCTTC | CASSYSDPGGPYNEQFF
- | TRBJ1-2 | TRBV29-1 | - | TGCAGCGTTGTTGACAGACACTATGGCTACACCTTC | CSVVDRHYGYTF
- | TRBJ2-7 | TRBV7-2 | - | TGTGCCAGCAGCTCCCGGAGGGATGGCGAGCAGTACTTC | CASSSRRDGEQYF